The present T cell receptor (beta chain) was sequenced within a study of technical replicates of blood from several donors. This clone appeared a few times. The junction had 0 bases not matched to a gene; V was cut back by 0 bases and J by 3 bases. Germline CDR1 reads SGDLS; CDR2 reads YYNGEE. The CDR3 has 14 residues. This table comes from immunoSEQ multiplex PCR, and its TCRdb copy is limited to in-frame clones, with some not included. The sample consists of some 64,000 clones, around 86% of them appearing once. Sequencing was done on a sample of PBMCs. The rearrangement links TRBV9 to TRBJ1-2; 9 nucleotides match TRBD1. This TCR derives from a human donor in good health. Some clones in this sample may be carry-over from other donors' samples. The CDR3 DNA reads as TGTGCCAGCAGCGTAGGGACAGGGGACTATGGCTACACCTTC. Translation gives CASSVGTGDYGYTF.